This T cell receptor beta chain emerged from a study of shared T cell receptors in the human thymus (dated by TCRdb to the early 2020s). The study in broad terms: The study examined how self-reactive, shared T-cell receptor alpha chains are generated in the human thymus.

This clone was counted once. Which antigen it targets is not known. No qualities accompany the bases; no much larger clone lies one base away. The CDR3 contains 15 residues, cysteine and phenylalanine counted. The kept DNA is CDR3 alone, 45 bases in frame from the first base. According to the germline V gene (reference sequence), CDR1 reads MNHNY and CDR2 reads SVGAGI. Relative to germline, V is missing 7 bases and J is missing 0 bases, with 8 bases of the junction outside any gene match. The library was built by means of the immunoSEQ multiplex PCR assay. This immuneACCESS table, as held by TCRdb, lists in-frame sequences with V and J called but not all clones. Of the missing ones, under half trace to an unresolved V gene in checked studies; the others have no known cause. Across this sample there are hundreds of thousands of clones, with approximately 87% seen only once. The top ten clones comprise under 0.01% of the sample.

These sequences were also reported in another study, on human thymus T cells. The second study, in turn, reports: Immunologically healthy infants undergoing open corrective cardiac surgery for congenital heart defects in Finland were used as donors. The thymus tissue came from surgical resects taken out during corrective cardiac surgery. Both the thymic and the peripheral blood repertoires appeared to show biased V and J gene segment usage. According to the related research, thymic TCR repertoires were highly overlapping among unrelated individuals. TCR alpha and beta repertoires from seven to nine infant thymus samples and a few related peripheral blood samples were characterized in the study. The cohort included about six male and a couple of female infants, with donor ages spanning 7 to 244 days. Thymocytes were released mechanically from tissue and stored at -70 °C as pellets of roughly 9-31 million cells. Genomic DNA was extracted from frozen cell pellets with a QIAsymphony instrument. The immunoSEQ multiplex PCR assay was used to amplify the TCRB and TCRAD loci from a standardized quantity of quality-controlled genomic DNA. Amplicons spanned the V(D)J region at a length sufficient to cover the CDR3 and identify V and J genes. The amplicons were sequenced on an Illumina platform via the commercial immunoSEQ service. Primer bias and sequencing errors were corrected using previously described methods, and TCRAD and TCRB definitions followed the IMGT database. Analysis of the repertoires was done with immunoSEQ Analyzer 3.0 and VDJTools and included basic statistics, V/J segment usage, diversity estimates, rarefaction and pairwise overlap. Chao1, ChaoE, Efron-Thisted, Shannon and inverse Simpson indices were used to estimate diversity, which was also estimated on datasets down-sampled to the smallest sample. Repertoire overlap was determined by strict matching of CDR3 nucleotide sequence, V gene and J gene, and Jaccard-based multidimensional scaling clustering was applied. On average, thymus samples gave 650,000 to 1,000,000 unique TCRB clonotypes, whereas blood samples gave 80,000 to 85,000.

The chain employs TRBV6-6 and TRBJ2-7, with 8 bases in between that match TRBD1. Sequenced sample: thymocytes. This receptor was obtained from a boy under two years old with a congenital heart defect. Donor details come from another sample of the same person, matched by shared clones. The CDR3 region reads CASKQGAGGSYEQYF. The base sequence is TGTGCCAGCAAGCAGGGGGCTGGAGGCTCCTACGAGCAGTACTTC.